This TCR beta chain was sequenced during a study of cytomegalovirus exposure and HLA in healthy donors. Notes on the study in general: Previously analyzed data showed that most TCR beta V segments were productive at a frequency of about 87% or about 30%. Apparent HLA restriction characterized most CMV-associated TCR beta chains in a later analysis. Clonal expansion was found to be greater in HLA-associated TCR beta chains than in equally common others in a later analysis. One variant, a missense change in DCLRE1C, was linked in a later analysis to TCR beta V- and J-gene trimming.

Per germline, CDR1 SEHNR and CDR2 FQNEAQ (reference sequence). The ends lost 3 bases at V and 2 bases at J; junction bases unmatched: 4. This CDR3 is built from 16 residues. Comment on this clone: Its antigen remains unidentified.

PCR primers comprised 60 Vbeta and 13 Jbeta primers. The protocol was immunoSEQ multiplex PCR, while the TCRdb copy is restricted to in-frame clones and leaves out a portion. The sample holds 150,000 to 200,000 clones, 60% to 80% seen once. The clonotype was recovered from a woman aged 45-60 years in good health and CMV-seropositive. V is TRBV7-9 and J is TRBJ1-4, with 9 bases fitting TRBD1. Sequenced input: PBMCs. The CDR3 DNA follows: TGTGCCAGCAGCTTGACAGGGGGGAGGACTAATGAAAAACTGTTTTTT. Protein sequence: CASSLTGGRTNEKLFF. Variable domain in full (rest from reference TRBV7-9 and TRBJ1-4): DTGVSQNPRHKITKRGQNVTFRCDPISEHNRLYWYRQTLGQGPEFLTYFQNEAQLEKSRLLSDRFSAERPKGSFSTLEIQRTEQGDSAMYLCASSLTGGRTNEKLFFGSGTQLSVL.